Sequencing of this TCR beta chain was carried out in a study of T cell responses to AZD1222 COVID-19 vaccine. The germline CDR1 and CDR2 sequences are MNHEY and SVGAGI. The V end lost 2 bases, the J end lost 1 base, and 6 bases lay between the germline ends. The CDR3 extends over 14 amino acids. The table came from immunoSEQ multiplex PCR; TCRdb's copy has only in-frame clones and leaves some out. Among 150,000 to 250,000 clones listed, about 89% were seen once. This TCR was sampled from an adult who received the AZD1222 COVID-19 vaccine. The V and J genes are TRBV6-5 and TRBJ1-5; no reliable D call. This sample comprised peripheral blood, obtained 28 days after the second AZD1222 dose. CDR3 amino acids: CASSYKRSNQPQHF. The CDR3 DNA is TGTGCCAGCAGTTACAAACGGAGCAATCAGCCCCAGCATTTT.